The entry below describes one T cell receptor (beta chain). The sample originates from a study of blood T cell repertoires in COVID-19. Study-wide context: In each case, the material was cDNA or gDNA derived from T cells, B-cell-depleted T cells, or PBMCs.

From germline, CDR1 is SGDLS and CDR2 YYNGEE. The CDR3 length is 15 residues. Trimming took off 0 bases at V and 2 bases at J, with 9 bases between the two ends. The data were produced by immunoSEQ multiplex PCR, yet TCRdb's version contains in-frame clones alone and is incomplete. In the table there are some 250,000 clones, approximately 85% of which are singletons. The TCR comes from a woman younger than 45 with acute or convalescent COVID-19. Input material: peripheral blood. V usage is TRBV9 and J usage is TRBJ2-1; possible D gene TRBD2, 5 bases. The CDR3 coding sequence is TGTGCCAGCAGCGTAGCGGGAACGGCCTACAATGAGCAGTTCTTC. Its protein product is CASSVAGTAYNEQFF.